This TCR beta chain was obtained from a study of T cells after posttransplantation cyclophosphamide. Sampled 1 year posttransplant, controls received myeloablative marrow transplants, methotrexate and a calcineurin inhibitor. Sequenced by immunoSEQ multiplex PCR; TCRdb stores in-frame clones only, minus some. Of about 18,000 clones listed, around 85% were seen once; the top ten hold 25% to 30%. The ends lost 5 bases at V and 4 bases at J; junction bases unmatched: 7. CDR3 length: 16 residues. The germline CDR1 and CDR2 sequences are SEHNR and FQNEAQ (reference sequence). The V and J genes are TRBV7-9 and TRBJ2-7, with 14 bases lining up with TRBD2. This specimen consisted of PBMCs, obtained after allogeneic stem cell transplant with calcineurin inhibitor and methotrexate. The TCR sequence derives from a female patient aged 18 to 35 who received an allogeneic stem cell transplant from an unrelated donor, was CMV-positive, and had acute and chronic GVHD. The T cells may partly be graft donor cells. The CDR3 DNA is TGTGCCAGCAGCACGGGGACTAGCGGGAGTGCGTACGAGCAGTACTTC. It is translated as CASSTGTSGSAYEQYF.